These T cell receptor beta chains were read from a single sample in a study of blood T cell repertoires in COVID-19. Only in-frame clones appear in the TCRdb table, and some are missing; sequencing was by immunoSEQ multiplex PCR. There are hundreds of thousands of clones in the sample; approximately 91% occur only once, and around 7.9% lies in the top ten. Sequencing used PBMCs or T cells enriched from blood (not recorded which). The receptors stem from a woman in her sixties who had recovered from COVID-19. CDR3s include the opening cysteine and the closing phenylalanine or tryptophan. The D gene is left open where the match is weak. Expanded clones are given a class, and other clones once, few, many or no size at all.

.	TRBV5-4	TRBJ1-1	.	CASSLGPRGGWTEAFF	TGTGCCAGCAGCTTGGGTCCTCGCGGGGGGTGGACTGAAGCTTTCTTT
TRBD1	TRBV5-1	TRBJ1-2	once	CASSLDRDGGYTF	TGCGCCAGCAGCCTGGACAGGGACGGGGGCTACACCTTC
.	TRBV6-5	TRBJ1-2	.	CASSRTTDGYTF	TGTGCCAGCAGCAGGACAACCGATGGCTACACCTTC
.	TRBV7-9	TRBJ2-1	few	CASSHRYDNEQFF	TGTGCCAGCAGCCACAGGTATGACAATGAGCAGTTCTTC
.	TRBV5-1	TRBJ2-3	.	CASSVTTAGMNTQYF	TGCGCCAGCAGCGTGACAACGGCGGGGATGAATACGCAGTATTTT
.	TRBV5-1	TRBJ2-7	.	CASSLEDNRFYEQYF	TGCGCCAGCAGCTTGGAGGACAACCGATTCTACGAGCAGTACTTC
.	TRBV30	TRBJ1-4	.	CAWSVPGSNEKLFF	TGTGCCTGGAGTGTACCTGGGAGTAATGAAAAACTGTTTTTT
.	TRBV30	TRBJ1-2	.	CAWSVPRTGLWGYTF	TGTGCCTGGAGTGTACCTCGGACTGGGCTGTGGGGCTACACCTTC
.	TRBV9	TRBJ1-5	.	CASSVGEGVWQPQHF	TGTGCCAGCAGCGTAGGGGAGGGGGTTTGGCAGCCCCAGCATTTT
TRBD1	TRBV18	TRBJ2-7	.	CASSPDRAGEQYF	TGTGCCAGCTCCCCGGACAGGGCGGGGGAGCAGTACTTC
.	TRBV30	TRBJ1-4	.	CAWSSGEKLFF	TGTGCCTGGAGTTCGGGTGAAAAACTGTTTTTT
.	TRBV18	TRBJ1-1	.	CASSPEVPELMNTEAFF	TGTGCCAGCTCACCAGAAGTGCCGGAGCTCATGAACACTGAAGCTTTCTTT
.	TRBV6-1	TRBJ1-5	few	CASSETWQGKEPQHF	TGTGCCAGCAGTGAAACTTGGCAGGGCAAGGAGCCCCAGCATTTT
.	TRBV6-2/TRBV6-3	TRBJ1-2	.	CASTPTGAGANYGYTF	TGTGCCAGCACCCCGACAGGCGCTGGAGCTAACTATGGCTACACCTTC
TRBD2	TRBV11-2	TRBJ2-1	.	CASRPTSGERNEQFF	TGTGCCAGCAGGCCAACTAGCGGGGAGAGGAATGAGCAGTTCTTC
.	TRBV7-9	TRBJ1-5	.	CASSGLGANQPQHF	TGTGCCAGCAGTGGATTAGGAGCAAATCAGCCCCAGCATTTT
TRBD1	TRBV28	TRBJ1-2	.	CASSIRQGNGYTF	TGTGCCAGCAGTATCCGACAGGGAAACGGCTACACCTTC
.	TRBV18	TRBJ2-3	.	CASSPRGNYVDTQYF	TGTGCCAGCTCCCCCAGGGGAAACTACGTGGATACGCAGTATTTT
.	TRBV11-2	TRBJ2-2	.	CASSPWDIGTGELFF	TGTGCCAGCAGCCCATGGGACATCGGCACCGGGGAGCTGTTTTTT
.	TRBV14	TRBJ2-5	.	CASSQGVQAIQETQYF	TGTGCCAGCAGCCAAGGAGTACAGGCGATACAAGAGACCCAGTACTTC
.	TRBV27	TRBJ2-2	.	CASSSLKRAIGTGELFF	TGTGCCAGCAGTTCGCTCAAGAGGGCGATTGGCACCGGGGAGCTGTTTTTT
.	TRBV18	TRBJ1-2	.	CASSRGAGPSFYGYTF	TGTGCCAGCTCACGGGGAGCGGGACCCTCGTTCTATGGCTACACCTTC
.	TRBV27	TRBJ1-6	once	CASSPRVQGDSPLHF	TGTGCCAGCAGTCCCAGGGTACAGGGCGATTCACCCCTCCACTTT
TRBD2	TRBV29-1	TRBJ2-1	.	CSCSGTSSYNEQFF	TGCAGCTGCTCCGGGACTAGCTCCTACAATGAGCAGTTCTTC
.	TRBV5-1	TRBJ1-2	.	CASSLAGGAAGYTF	TGCGCCAGCAGCTTGGCCGGGGGGGCTGCTGGCTACACCTTC
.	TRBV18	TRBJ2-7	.	CASSPARVGDEQYF	TGTGCCAGCTCACCAGCAAGAGTCGGGGACGAGCAGTACTTC
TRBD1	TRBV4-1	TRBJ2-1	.	CASSQRSGTGDNEQFF	TGCGCCAGCAGCCAGCGTTCCGGGACAGGGGATAATGAGCAGTTCTTC
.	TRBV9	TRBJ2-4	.	CASSVEGQGSIQYF	TGTGCCAGCAGCGTAGAGGGTCAGGGGAGCATTCAGTACTTC
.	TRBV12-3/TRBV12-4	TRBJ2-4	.	CATSGIGNIQYF	TGTGCCACCTCAGGGATTGGAAACATTCAGTACTTC
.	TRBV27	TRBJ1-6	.	CASSSFLAGRNSPLHF	TGTGCCAGCAGTTCTTTTTTAGCAGGGAGGAATTCACCCCTCCACTTT
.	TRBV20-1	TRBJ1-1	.	CSATQNTEAFF	TGCAGTGCTACCCAGAACACTGAAGCTTTCTTT
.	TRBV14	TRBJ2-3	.	CASSRPAYGTDTQYF	TGTGCCAGCAGCCGACCAGCGTATGGCACAGATACGCAGTATTTT
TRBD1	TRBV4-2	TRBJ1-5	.	CASSQGTGNQPQHF	TGTGCCAGCAGCCAAGGGACAGGGAATCAGCCCCAGCATTTT
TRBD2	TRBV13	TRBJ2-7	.	CASSGKRGVPYEQYF	TGTGCCAGCAGCGGAAAGCGGGGTGTCCCCTACGAGCAGTACTTC
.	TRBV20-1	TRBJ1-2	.	CSASNNYGYTF	TGCAGTGCTAGCAATAACTATGGCTACACCTTC
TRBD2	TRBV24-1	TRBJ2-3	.	CATSDPAGGLADTQYF	TGTGCCACCAGTGATCCAGCGGGGGGGCTCGCAGATACGCAGTATTTT
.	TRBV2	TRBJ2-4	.	CASQWTVSVTSQNIQYF	TGTGCCAGCCAGTGGACGGTTTCGGTCACTAGCCAAAACATTCAGTACTTC
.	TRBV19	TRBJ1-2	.	CASSISRGDGYTF	TGTGCCAGTAGTATCTCCAGGGGTGATGGCTACACCTTC
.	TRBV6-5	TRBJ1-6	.	CASLGGNYNSPLHF	TGTGCCAGCCTAGGGGGAAACTATAATTCACCCCTCCACTTT
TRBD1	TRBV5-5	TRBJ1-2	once	CASSFGTGELGYTF	TGTGCCAGCAGCTTTGGGACAGGCGAACTGGGCTACACCTTC
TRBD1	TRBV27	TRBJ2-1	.	CASSTRTGGPYNEQFF	TGTGCCAGCAGTACTCGGACAGGGGGTCCCTACAATGAGCAGTTCTTC
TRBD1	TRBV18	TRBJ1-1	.	CASSPMVGGLGTEAFF	TGTGCCAGCTCACCAATGGTAGGGGGCTTGGGCACTGAAGCTTTCTTT
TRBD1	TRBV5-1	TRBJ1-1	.	CASSWTGSTEAFF	TGCGCCAGCAGCTGGACAGGGTCTACTGAAGCTTTCTTT
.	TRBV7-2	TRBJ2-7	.	CASSLAAGWGEQYF	TGTGCCAGCAGCTTAGCGGCAGGGTGGGGCGAGCAGTACTTC
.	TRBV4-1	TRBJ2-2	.	CASSQRRTFNTGELFF	TGCGCCAGCAGCCAAAGGAGGACCTTCAACACCGGGGAGCTGTTTTTT
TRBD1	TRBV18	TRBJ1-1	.	CASSPRTGEVSEAFF	TGTGCCAGCTCACCACGGACAGGGGAAGTTTCTGAAGCTTTCTTT
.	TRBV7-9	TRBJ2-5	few	CASSLDRGIIETQYF	TGTGCCAGCAGCTTAGATCGGGGGATTATCGAGACCCAGTACTTC